Here is one T cell receptor (beta chain) with its context. No cognate antigen has been identified for it. No clone much larger than this one lies a single base away; base qualities are absent. TCR CDR3 regions were amplified from genomic DNA by multiplex PCR using the deep immunoSEQ assay. Extracted genomic DNA from each cell subset was spread evenly across all wells of several immunoSEQ 96-well plates, with each plate serving as a replicate. For sorted subsets, around 200 ng genomic DNA, equal to some 30,000 T cell genomes, was loaded into each replicate PCR. The purified libraries were quantified using a Qubit 3.0 fluorometer, sized with a Bioanalyzer 2100, and then quantified again using the KAPA Library Quantification kit. Each immunoSEQ 96-well plate was sequenced on its own single-read 150-cycle Illumina NextSeq 550 flow cell. The authors' pipeline ran thus. The immunoSEQ output contained only junctional sequences without quality scores, so filtering could not match that applied to full-length reads. To assign V/J genes and CDR3, sequences were annotated using PyIR, a Python wrapper for IgBLAST v1.9, with IMGT germline references. Reads were filtered out if the reads had weak V/J assignments (E-value above 1e-6), no CDR3, stop codons, out-of-frame junctions, or ambiguous translated residues. A V3J clonotype was defined by an identical inferred V gene, J gene, and CDR3 amino acid sequence. To compute the percentage overlap between repertoires, the number of shared unique clonotypes was divided by the size of the smaller repertoire. Richness of each repertoire was evaluated using RTK rarefaction, the Chao1 estimator, and Recon v2.1 estimates of unobserved clonotypes. Generation probabilities for all TCRbeta clonotypes obtained by the gDNA method from a handful of donors were computed using OLGA. The source is immuneACCESS, and TCRdb retained only in-frame sequences with V and J called. Part of the clones is not carried over; for the studies checked, unresolved V genes explain less than half of this, and the remainder is unexplained. V and J calls and clone size follow that table, whereas D and trimming were derived from the DNA. The table for this sample lists under 130,000 clones; 67% of them were counted only once. The ten largest clones represent approximately 25% of the sample.

The donors were healthy, HIV-negative adults with no recently reported acute infections or vaccinations. Every donor was a Caucasian adult residing in Nashville, Tennessee, USA. The CD8 memory samples were a combination of magnetically selected CD45RO+ cells and CCR7-negative CD45RA+ effector memory (TemRA) cells. After blood collection by leukapheresis, PBMCs were isolated using Ficoll-Histopaque density gradient centrifugation and then cryopreserved in the vapor phase of liquid nitrogen. Analytical flow cytometry was used to check the purity and quantity of every magnetically sorted T cell population. From each sorted fraction, genomic DNA was isolated and quantified by UV absorbance on a Nanodrop 2000c. The sample originates from a study of shared clonotypes between healthy human individuals (dated by TCRdb to 2018 to 2021). In terms of the full investigation: A couple of women and three men aged 18 to 49 years were included in the cohort. To estimate repertoire size and how much clonotypes are shared between individuals, the study performed deep sequencing of blood TCR repertoires from a handful of healthy adults. Different laboratories and diverse techniques were used to prepare libraries and sequence TCR repertoires, to increase sequencing depth and limit assay-specific biases. For each donor, CD4 naive and CD4 memory were each given three plates, CD8 naive was given two plates, and CD8 memory was given one plate. Between about 0.85 and 9.5 billion PBMCs per donor were obtained by leukapheresis. Results the study describes overall, beyond this receptor: When a handful of donors were compared, the shared fraction of clonotypes was around 4.6% for naive CD4, around 3.5% for naive CD8, about 2.4% for memory CD4, and 0.35% to 0.4% for memory CD8. Naive subsets generally had larger estimated clonotype richness than memory subsets did. Compared with non-shared clonotypes, clonotypes shared by all four sorted-subset donors had higher generation probabilities. Only blood was sampled, and tissue TCR repertoires likely differ from those in blood. The genetic and exposure-history diversity represented was limited by the small number of donors. Incomplete sequencing was indicated by rarefaction of sorted-subset datasets, despite the large sequencing depth. Pairwise subsampling indicated that sequencing depth was expected to affect the degree of clonotype sharing among donors.

The germline V gene (reference sequence) sets CDR1 to MNHNY and CDR2 to SVGAGI. V is pruned by 6 bases and J by 6 bases, leaving 4 bases of the junction without a gene match. The CDR3 covers 13 residues, taking in both the cysteine and the phenylalanine. The sequence is cut down to CDR3 DNA, 39 bases in frame from base 1. The sequence joins TRBV6-6 to TRBJ2-2; 7 bases in between match TRBD1. This TCR was sampled from a woman under 40 in good health. The sample taken for sequencing was memory CD8+ T cells sorted from blood. The sample's cell subset or site label, decoded: CD45RO+ cells pooled with CCR7-negative TemRA cells. The CDR3 region has the sequence CASSLDRAGELFF. At the DNA level, the sequence is TGTGCCAGCAGCCTCGACAGGGCCGGGGAGCTGTTTTTT.